Listed below are T cell receptor beta chains from one sample, sequenced in a study of blood T cell repertoires in COVID-19. The repertoire was sequenced with immunoSEQ multiplex PCR; TCRdb's copy has only in-frame clones and lacks some. Altogether fewer than 150,000 clones are present, about 80% being singletons, with the ten largest covering almost 6.5%. Sequencing was done on a sample of peripheral blood. The receptors shown here come from a human donor in a cohort sampled during active COVID-19. CDR3s include the opening cysteine and the closing phenylalanine or tryptophan. D genes are given only for firm matches. Clone size is given for some rows only: seen once, a few or many times, or a class if the clone is expanded.

once	TRBV12-5	TRBD1	TRBJ2-1	CASGRTGFTYNEQFF	TGTGCTAGTGGACGGACAGGGTTTACCTACAATGAGCAGTTCTTC
NA	TRBV9	NA	TRBJ2-7	CASSRREGGSTYEQYF	TGTGCCAGCTCACGTAGGGAGGGGGGCAGTACCTACGAGCAGTACTTC
NA	TRBV27	TRBD1	TRBJ1-4	CASRQGGEKLFF	TGTGCCAGCCGACAGGGGGGTGAAAAACTGTTTTTT
NA	TRBV6-2/TRBV6-3	TRBD2	TRBJ2-3	CASSTLGLAGGLTDTQYF	TGTGCCAGCAGCACCCTCGGACTAGCGGGGGGGCTCACAGATACGCAGTATTTT
NA	TRBV6-2/TRBV6-3	TRBD2	TRBJ2-3	CASSLGLAGLFSTDTQYF	TGTGCCAGCAGTCTTGGACTAGCGGGGTTATTTAGCACAGATACGCAGTATTTT
NA	TRBV6-4	NA	TRBJ2-7	CASSMRADSYEQYF	TGTGCCAGCAGTATGAGGGCCGACTCCTACGAGCAGTACTTC
NA	TRBV24-1	NA	TRBJ2-2	CAVGRGTGELFF	TGTGCCGTCGGGAGAGGGACCGGGGAGCTGTTTTTT
NA	TRBV5-1	NA	TRBJ2-7	CASSEQAAPYEQYF	TGCGCCAGCAGCGAACAGGCCGCTCCCTACGAGCAGTACTTC
NA	TRBV7-6	TRBD1	TRBJ2-1	CASSSDRGPYNEQFF	TGTGCCAGCAGCTCCGACAGGGGGCCCTACAATGAGCAGTTCTTC
few	TRBV28	NA	TRBJ2-2	CASSFGTGELFF	TGTGCCAGCAGTTTCGGCACCGGGGAGCTGTTTTTT